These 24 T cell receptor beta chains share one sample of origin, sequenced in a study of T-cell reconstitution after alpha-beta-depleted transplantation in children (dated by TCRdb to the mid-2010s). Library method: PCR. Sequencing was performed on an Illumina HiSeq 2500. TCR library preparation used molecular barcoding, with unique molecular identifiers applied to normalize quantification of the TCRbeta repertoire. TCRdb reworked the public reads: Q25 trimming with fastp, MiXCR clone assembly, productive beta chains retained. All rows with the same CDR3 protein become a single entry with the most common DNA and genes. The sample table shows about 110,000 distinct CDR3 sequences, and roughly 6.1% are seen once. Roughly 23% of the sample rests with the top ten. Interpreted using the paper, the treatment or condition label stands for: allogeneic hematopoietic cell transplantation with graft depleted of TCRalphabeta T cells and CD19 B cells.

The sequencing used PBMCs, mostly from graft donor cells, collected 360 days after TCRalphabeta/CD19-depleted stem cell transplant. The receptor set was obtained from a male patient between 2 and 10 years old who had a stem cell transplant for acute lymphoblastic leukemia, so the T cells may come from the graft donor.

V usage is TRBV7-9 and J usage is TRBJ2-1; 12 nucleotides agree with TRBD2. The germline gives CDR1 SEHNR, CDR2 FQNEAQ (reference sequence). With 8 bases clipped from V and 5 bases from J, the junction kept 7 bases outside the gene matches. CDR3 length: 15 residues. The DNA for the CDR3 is TGTGCCAGCTCCATCAGACTAGCGGGGGACAATGAGCAGTTCTTC. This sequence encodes CASSIRLAGDNEQFF.

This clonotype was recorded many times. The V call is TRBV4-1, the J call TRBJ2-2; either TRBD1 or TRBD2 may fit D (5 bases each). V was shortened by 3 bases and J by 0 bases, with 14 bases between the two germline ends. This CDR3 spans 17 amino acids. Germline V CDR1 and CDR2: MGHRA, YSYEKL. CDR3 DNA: TGCGCCAGCAGCCACCCCTCGAGGGGCGCGAACACCGGGGAGCTGTTTTTT. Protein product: CASSHPSRGANTGELFF.

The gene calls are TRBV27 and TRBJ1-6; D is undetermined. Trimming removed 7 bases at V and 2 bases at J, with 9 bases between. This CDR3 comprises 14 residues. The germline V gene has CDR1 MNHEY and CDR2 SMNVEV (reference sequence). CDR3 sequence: CASTARPYNSPLHF. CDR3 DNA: TGTGCCAGCACCGCCAGACCCTATAATTCACCCCTCCACTTT.

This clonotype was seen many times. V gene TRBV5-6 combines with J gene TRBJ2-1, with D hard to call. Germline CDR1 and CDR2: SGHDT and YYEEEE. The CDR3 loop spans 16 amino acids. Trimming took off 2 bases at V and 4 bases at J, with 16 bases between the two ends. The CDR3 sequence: CASSFSSRPVYNEQFF. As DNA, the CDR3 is TGTGCCAGCAGCTTTTCATCTCGCCCAGTTTACAATGAGCAGTTCTTC. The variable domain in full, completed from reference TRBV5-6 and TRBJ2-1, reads DAGVTQSPTHLIKTRGQQVTLRCSPKSGHDTVSWYQQALGQGPQFIFQYYEEEERQRGNFPDRFSGHQFPNYSSELNVNALLLGDSALYLCASSFSSRPVYNEQFFGPGTRLTVL.

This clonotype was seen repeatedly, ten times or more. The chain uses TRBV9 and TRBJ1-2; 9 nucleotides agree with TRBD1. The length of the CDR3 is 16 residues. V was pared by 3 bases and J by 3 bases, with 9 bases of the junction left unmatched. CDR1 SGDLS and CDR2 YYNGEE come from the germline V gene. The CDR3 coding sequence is TGTGCCAGCAGCGCGGCACAGGGGGCGGGAGACTATGGCTACACCTTC. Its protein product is CASSAAQGAGDYGYTF. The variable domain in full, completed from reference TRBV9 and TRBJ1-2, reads DSGVTQTPKHLITATGQRVTLRCSPRSGDLSVYWYQQSLDQGLQFLIQYYNGEERAKGNILERFSAQQFPDLHSELNLSSLELGDSALYFCASSAAQGAGDYGYTFGSGTRLTVV.

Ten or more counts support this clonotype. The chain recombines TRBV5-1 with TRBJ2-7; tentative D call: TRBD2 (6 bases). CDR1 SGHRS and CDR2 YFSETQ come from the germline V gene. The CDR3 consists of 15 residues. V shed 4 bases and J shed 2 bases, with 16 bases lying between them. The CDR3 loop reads CASSTTGTPPYEQYF. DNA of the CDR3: TGCGCCAGCAGCACGACCGGGACTCCTCCCTACGAGCAGTACTTC.

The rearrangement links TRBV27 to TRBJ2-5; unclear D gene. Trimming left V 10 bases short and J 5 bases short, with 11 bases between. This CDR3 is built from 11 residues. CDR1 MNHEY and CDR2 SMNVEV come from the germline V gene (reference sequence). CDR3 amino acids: CATSLGETQYF. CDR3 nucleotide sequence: TGTGCCACCTCCCTGGGGGAGACCCAGTACTTC.

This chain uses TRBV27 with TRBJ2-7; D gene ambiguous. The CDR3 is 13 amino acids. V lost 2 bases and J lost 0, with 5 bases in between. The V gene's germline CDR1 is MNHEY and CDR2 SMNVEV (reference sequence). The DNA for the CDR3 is TGTGCCAGCAGTTTAACACTCTCCTACGAGCAGTACTTC. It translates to CASSLTLSYEQYF.

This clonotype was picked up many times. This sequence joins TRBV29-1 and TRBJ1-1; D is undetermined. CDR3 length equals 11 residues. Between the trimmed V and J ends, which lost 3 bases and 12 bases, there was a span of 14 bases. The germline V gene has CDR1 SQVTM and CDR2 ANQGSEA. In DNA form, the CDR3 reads TGCAGCGTTGAGAGGGCGGTTGGACCTTTCTTT. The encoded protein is CSVERAVGPFF.

CDR3 in amino acids: CAICLVLAGAVPQGIQYF. The CDR3 bases are TGTGCCATCTGTTTAGTACTAGCGGGAGCCGTTCCCCAGGGCATTCAGTACTTC. The chain links TRBV12-3 or TRBV12-4 to TRBJ2-4; 11 nucleotides agree with TRBD2. V shed 10 bases, J shed 9 bases, and the junction held 23 bases outside the gene matches. The CDR3 extends over 18 amino acids.

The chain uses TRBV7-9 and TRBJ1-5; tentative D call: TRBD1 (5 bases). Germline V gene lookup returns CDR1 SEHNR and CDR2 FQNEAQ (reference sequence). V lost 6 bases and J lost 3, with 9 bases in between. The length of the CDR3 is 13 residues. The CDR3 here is CASSRQPNQPQHF. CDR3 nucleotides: TGTGCCAGCAGTAGACAGCCCAATCAGCCCCAGCATTTT.

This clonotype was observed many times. CDR3 region: CASSLGGTGAYEQYF. The CDR3 nucleotides read TGTGCCAGCAGCTTAGGGGGGACAGGTGCCTACGAGCAGTACTTC. The genes are TRBV7-2 and TRBJ2-7; 8 bases map to TRBD1. Germline V CDR1 and CDR2: SGHTA, FQGNSA. V lost 1 base, J lost 2 bases, and 4 bases stayed unmatched. This CDR3 region has 15 residues.

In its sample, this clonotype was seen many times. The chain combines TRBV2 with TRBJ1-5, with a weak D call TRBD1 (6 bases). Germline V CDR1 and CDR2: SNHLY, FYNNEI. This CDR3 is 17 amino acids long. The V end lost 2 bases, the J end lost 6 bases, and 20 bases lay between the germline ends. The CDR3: CASSERKFSRGSQPQHF. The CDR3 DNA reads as TGTGCCAGCAGTGAAAGGAAGTTTAGCAGGGGAAGTCAGCCCCAGCATTTT.

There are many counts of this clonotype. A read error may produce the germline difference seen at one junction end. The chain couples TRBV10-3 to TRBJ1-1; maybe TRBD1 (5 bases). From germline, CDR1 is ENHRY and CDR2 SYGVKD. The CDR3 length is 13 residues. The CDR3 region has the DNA TGTGCCATCAGCTTCTGGGGGTTCGGTGAAGCTCTCTTT. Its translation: CAISFWGFGEALF.

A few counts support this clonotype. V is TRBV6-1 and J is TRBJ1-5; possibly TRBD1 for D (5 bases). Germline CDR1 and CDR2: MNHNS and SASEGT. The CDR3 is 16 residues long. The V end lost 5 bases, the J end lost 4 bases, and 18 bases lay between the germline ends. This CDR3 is CASSPGIKVFNQPQHF. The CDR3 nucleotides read TGTGCCAGCAGTCCAGGGATAAAAGTCTTTAATCAGCCCCAGCATTTT.

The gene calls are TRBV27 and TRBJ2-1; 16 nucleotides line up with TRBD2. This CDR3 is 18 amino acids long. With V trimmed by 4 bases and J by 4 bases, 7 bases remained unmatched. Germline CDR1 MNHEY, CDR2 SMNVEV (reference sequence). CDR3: CASSSGLAGGQEYNEQFF. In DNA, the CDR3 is TGTGCCAGCAGTTCGGGACTAGCGGGGGGGCAGGAATACAATGAGCAGTTCTTC.

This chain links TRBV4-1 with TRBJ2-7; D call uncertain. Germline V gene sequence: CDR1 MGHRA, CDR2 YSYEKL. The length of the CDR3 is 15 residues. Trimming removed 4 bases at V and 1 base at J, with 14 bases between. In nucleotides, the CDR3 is TGCGCCAGCAGCCTTCGGGCCTCAGGATCCTACGAGCAGTACTTC. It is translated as CASSLRASGSYEQYF.

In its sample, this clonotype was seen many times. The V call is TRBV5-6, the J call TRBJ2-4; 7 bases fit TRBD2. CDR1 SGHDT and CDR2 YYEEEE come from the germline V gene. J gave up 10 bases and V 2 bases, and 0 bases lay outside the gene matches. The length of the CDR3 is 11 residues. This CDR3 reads CASSFGGIQYF. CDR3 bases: TGTGCCAGCAGCTTCGGGGGGATTCAGTACTTC.

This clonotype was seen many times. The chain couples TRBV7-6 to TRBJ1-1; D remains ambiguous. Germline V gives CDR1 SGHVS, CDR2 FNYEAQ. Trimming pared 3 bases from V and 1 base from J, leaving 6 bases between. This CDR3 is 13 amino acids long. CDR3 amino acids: CASSLFENTEAFF. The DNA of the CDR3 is TGTGCCAGCAGCTTGTTCGAGAACACTGAAGCTTTCTTT.

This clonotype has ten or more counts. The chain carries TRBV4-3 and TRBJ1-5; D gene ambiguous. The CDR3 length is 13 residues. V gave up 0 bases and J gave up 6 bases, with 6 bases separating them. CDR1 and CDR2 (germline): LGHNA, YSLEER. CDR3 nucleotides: TGCGCCAGCAGCCAAGACTGGCTTCAGCCCCAGCATTTT. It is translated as CASSQDWLQPQHF.

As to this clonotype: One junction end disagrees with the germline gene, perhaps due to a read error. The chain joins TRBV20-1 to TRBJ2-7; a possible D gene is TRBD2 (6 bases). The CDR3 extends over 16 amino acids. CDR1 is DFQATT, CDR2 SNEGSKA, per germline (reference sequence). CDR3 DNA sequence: TGCTGTGCTAGAAACCGGGACTCCGCTCAAGGCTACGAGCAGTACTTC. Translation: CCARNRDSAQGYEQYF.

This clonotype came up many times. The CDR3 loop is CASSLASRRFSYNEQFF. Written as DNA, the CDR3 is TGTGCCAGCAGCTTGGCAAGCAGGCGATTCTCCTACAATGAGCAGTTCTTC. V and J are TRBV5-8 and TRBJ2-1; D gene uncertain. CDR1 and CDR2 from the germline V gene are SGHTS and YDEGEE. V gave up 0 bases and J gave up 0 bases, with 13 bases separating them. This CDR3 has 17 amino acids.

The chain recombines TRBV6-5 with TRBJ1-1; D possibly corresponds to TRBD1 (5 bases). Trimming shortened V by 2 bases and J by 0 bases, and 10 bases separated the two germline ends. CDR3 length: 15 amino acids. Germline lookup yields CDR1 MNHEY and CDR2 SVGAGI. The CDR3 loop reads CASSYGWGVNTEAFF. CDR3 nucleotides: TGTGCCAGCAGTTACGGGTGGGGGGTGAACACTGAAGCTTTCTTT.

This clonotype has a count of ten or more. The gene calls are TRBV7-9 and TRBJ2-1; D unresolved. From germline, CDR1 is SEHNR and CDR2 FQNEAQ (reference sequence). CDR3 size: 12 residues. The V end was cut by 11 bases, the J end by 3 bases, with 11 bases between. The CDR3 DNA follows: TGTGCCCCAAGGGCGGTCTACAATGAGCAGTTCTTC. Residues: CAPRAVYNEQFF.